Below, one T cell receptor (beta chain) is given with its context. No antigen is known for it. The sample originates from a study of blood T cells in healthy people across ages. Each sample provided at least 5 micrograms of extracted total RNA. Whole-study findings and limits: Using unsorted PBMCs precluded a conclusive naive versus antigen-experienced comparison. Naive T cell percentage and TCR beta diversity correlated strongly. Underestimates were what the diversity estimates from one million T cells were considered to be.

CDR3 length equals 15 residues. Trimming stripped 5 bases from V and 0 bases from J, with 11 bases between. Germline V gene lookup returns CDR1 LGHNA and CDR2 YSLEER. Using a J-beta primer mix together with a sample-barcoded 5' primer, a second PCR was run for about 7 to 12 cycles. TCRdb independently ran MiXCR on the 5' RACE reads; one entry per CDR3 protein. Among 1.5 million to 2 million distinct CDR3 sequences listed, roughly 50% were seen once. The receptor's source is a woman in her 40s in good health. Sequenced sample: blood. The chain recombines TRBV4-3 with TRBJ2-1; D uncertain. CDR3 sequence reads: CASSCRQSSYNEQFF. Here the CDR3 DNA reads TGCGCCAGCAGCTGCAGACAAAGCTCCTACAATGAGCAGTTCTTC.